The clone carrying this T cell receptor (beta chain) was found a few times. The CDR3 sequence is 16 residues long. With 4 bases removed from V and 0 bases from J, the gap between germline ends came to 13 bases. The germline gives CDR1 SEHNR, CDR2 FQNEAQ (reference sequence). The data originate from a study of blood T cells in healthy people across ages. Primed by a sample-barcoded 5' primer and a J-beta primer mix, a second PCR proceeded for about 7 to 11 cycles. TCRdb redid the calling of the 5' RACE reads with MiXCR, one entry per CDR3 protein. The sample lists over a million distinct CDR3 sequences, roughly two fifths occurring once.

The receptor's source is a woman under 30 in good health. V usage is TRBV7-9 and J usage is TRBJ2-1, with D perhaps given as TRBD1 or TRBD2 (5 bases each). The sequencing sample was made of blood. Here the CDR3 reads CASSSGRASSYNEQFF. In DNA, the CDR3 is TGTGCCAGCAGCTCAGGGCGGGCGAGCTCCTACAATGAGCAGTTCTTC.